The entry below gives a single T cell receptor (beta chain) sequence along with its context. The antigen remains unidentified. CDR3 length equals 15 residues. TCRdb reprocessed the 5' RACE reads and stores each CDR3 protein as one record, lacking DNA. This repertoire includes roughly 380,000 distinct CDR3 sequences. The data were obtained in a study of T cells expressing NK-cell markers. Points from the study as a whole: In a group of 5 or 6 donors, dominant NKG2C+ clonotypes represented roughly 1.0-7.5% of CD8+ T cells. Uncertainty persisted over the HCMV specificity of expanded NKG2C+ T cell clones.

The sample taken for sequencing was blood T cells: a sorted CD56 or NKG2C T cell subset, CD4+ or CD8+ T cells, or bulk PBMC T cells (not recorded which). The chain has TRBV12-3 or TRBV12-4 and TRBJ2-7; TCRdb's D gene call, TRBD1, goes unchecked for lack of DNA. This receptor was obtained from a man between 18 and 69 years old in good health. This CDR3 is CASSLSREFSYEQYF.